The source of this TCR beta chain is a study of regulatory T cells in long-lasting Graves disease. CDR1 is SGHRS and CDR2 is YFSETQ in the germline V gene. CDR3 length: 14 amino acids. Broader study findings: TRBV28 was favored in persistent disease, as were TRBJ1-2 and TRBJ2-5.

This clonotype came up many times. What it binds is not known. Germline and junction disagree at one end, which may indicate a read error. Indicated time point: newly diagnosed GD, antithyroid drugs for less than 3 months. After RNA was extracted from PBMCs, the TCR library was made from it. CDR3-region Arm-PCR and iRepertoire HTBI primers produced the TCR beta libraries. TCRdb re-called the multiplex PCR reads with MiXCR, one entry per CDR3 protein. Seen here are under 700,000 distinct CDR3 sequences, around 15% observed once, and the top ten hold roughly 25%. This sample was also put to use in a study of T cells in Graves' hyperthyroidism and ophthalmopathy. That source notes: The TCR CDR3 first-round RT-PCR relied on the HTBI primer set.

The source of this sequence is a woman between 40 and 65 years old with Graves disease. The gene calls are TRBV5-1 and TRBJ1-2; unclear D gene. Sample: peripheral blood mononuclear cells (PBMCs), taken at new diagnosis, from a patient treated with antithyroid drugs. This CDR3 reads CASSANGENSGYTF. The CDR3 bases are TGCGCCAGCAGCGCCAATGGGGAGAACTCTGGCTACACCTTC. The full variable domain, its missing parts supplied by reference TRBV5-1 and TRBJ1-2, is KAGVTQTPRYLIKTRGQQVTLSCSPISGHRSVSWYQQTPGQGLQFLFEYFSETQRNKGNFPGRFSGRQFSNSRSEMNVSTLELGDSALYLCASSANGENSGYTFGSGTRLTVV.